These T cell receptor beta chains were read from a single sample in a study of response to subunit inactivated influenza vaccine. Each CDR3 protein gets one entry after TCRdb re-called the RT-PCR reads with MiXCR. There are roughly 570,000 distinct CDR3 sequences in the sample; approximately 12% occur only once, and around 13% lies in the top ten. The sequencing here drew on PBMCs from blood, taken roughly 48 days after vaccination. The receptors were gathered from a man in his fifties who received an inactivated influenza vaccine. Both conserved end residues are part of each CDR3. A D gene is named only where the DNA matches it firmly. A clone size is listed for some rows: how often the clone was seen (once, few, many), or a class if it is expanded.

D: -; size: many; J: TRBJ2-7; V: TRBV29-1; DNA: TGCAGCGTTGCCCAGGCCGCCTACGAGCAGTACTTC; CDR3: CSVAQAAYEQYF
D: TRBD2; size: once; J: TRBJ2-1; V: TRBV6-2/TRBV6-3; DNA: TGTGCCAGCACCCAGGGACTAGCGGGATCTCGGGAGCAGTTCTTC; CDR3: CASTQGLAGSREQFF
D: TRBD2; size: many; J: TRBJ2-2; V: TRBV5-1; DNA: TGCGCCAGCAGCCTACTAGCGGGAGGAAACACCGGGGAGCTGTTTTTT; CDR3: CASSLLAGGNTGELFF
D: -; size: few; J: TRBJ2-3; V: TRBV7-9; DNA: TGTGCCAGCAGCTTAGTCGGCCAGATCCCAGATACGCAGTATTTT; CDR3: CASSLVGQIPDTQYF
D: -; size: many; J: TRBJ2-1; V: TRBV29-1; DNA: TGCAGCGTCTTACAGGGTTCCGATCCGAGCTCCTACAATGAGCAGTTCTTC; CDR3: CSVLQGSDPSSYNEQFF
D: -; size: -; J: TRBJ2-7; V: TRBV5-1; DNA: TGCGCCAGCAGCTTGGGGACTGCCAAGCAGTACTTC; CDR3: CASSLGTAKQYF
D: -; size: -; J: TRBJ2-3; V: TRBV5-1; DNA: TGCGCCAGCAGCTTGGAGGGCGTAAGCACAGATACGCAGTATTTT; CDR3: CASSLEGVSTDTQYF
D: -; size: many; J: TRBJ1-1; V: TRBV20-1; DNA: TGCAGTGCTAGAGATCCCCGGAGGGGGGAAGCTTTCTTT; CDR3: CSARDPRRGEAFF
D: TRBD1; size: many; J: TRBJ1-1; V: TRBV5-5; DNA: TGTGCCAGCAGCTTGGCTTACAGGGGCCAGGGGGCTGAAGCTTTCTTT; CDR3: CASSLAYRGQGAEAFF
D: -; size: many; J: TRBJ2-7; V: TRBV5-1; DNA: TGCGCCAGCAGCTCCCCTACCTACGAGCAGTACTTC; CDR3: CASSSPTYEQYF
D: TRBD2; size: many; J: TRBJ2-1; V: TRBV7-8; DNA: TGTGCCAGCAGCTCCGGGACTAGAGGTTCGTTAGGCAATGAGCAGTTCTTC; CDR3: CASSSGTRGSLGNEQFF
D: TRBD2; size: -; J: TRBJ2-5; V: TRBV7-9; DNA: TGTGCCAGCAGCTTAGATCCTAGCGGGGGACGTGGGGAGACCCAGTACTTC; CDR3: CASSLDPSGGRGETQYF
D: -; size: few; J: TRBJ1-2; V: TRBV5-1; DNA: TGCGCCAGCAGCTTGGGCGGGGGAGAAGCCTATGGCTACACCTTC; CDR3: CASSLGGGEAYGYTF
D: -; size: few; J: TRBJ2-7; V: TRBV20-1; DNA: TGCAGTCCAGGAGAGCAGTACTTC; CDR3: CSPGEQYF
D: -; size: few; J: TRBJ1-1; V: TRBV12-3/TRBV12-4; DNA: TGTGCCAGCAGCTACAGGGAGGTCACTGAAGCTTTCTTT; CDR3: CASSYREVTEAFF
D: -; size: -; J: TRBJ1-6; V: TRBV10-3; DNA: TGTGCCATCAGTGATCGATCCGGGACGGGGAATTCACCCCTCCACTTT; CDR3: CAISDRSGTGNSPLHF
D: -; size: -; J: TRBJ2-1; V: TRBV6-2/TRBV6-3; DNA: TGTGCCAGCAGTTTCCCCCTCGGGACGCCAACCTTCTACAATGAGCAGTTCTTC; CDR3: CASSFPLGTPTFYNEQFF
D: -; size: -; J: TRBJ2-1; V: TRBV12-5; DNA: TGTGCTAGTTTTTTCAATGAGCAGTTCTTC; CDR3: CASFFNEQFF
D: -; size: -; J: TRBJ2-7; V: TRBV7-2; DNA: TGTGCCAGCAGCTTCGGGTCCTCCACCTACGAGCAGTACTTC; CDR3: CASSFGSSTYEQYF
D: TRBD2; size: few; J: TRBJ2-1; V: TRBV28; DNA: TGTGCCAGCAGTCTACTAGCGGAGAGCTACAATGAGCAGTTCTTC; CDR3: CASSLLAESYNEQFF
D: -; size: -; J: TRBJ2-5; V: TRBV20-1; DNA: TGCAGTGCTAGAGATGGGGGCAGAGTCCAAGAGACCCAGTACTTC; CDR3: CSARDGGRVQETQYF
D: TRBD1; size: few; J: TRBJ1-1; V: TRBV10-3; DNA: TGTGCCATCAGTGAGGTGACAGGGGGATACACTGAAGCTTTCTTT; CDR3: CAISEVTGGYTEAFF
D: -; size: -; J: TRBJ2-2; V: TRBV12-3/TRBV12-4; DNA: TGTGCCAGCAGGAAGACAGGAGGGACCGGGGAGCTGTTTTTT; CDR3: CASRKTGGTGELFF
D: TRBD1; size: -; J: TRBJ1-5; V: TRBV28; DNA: TGTGCCGAGGGGGCCAGGGGACGCAATCAGCCCCAGCATTTT; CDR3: CAEGARGRNQPQHF
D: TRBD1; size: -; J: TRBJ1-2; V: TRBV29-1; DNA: TGCAGCGTCGGGACAGGGGTAGACTATGGCTACACCTTC; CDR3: CSVGTGVDYGYTF
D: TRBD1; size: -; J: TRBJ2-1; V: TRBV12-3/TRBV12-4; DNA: TGTGCCAGCAGTTTAACGACAGGGCAATTGGGGAATGAGCAGTTCTTC; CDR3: CASSLTTGQLGNEQFF
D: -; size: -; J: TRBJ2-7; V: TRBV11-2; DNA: TGTGCCAGCAGCTTAGATGTTGGGGGGCCCTACGAGCAGTACTTC; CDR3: CASSLDVGGPYEQYF
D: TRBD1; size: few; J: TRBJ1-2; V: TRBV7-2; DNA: TGTGCCAGCAGCCGAGACAGGGGGCAAGGCTACACCTTC; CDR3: CASSRDRGQGYTF
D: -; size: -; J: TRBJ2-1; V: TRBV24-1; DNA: TGTGCCACCAGTGTTGGGCAGATCTACAATGAGCAGTTCTTC; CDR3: CATSVGQIYNEQFF
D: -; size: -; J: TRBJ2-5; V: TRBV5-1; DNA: TGCGCCAGCAGCTGGCGGACAGACCAAGAGACCCAGTACTTC; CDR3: CASSWRTDQETQYF
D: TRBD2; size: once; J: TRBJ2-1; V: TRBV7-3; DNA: TGTGCCAGCAGCTTAACGGCCCGAATGGCTAGCGGGAGCGCCTACAATGAGCAGTTCTTC; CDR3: CASSLTARMASGSAYNEQFF
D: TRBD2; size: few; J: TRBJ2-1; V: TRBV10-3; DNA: TGTGCCGGCGCCGTCCGCGGGGGGGCATTGGATGAGCAGTTCTTC; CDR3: CAGAVRGGALDEQFF
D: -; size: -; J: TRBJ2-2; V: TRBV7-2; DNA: TGTGCCAGCAGCTGGCGGACATCGAACACCGGGGAGCTGTTTTTT; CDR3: CASSWRTSNTGELFF
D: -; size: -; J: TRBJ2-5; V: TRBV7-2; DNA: TGTGCCAGCAGCTTAGTAGCCCGGGGCGGCGGGAAGACCCAGTACTTC; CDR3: CASSLVARGGGKTQYF
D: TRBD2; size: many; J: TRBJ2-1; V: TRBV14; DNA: TGTGCCAGCAGCCCCACCGTTACTAGCGGGCCTTACAATGAGCAGTTCTTC; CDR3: CASSPTVTSGPYNEQFF
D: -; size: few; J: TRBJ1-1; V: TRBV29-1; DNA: TGCAGCGTTCGTCGGGTGAACACTGAAGCTTTCTTT; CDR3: CSVRRVNTEAFF
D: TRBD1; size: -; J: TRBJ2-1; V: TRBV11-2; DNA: TGTGCCAGCAGCTTCCGGACAGGTTACAATGAGCAGTTCTTC; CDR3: CASSFRTGYNEQFF
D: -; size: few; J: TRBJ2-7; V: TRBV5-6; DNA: TGTGCCAGCAGCTTGTTTGGACAAATATACGAGCAGTACTTC; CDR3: CASSLFGQIYEQYF
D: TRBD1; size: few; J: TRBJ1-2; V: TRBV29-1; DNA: TGCAGCGTTGCGACAGGGATGGGAGGCTACACCTTC; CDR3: CSVATGMGGYTF
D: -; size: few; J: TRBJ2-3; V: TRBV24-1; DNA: TGTGCCACCAGTGATTTGCGGCAGGGGAGGACAGATACGCAGTATTTT; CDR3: CATSDLRQGRTDTQYF
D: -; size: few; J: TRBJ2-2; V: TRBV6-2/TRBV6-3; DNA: TGTGCCAGCAGTGACCTTAGTTCCGGGGAGCTGTTTTTT; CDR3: CASSDLSSGELFF
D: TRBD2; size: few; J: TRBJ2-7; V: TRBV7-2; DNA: TGTGCCAGCAGCTTATGGTGGGGGGGCTACGAGCAGTACTTC; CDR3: CASSLWWGGYEQYF
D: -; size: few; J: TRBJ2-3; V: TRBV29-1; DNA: TGCAGCGGCCTCGGTTCAGGGCTGGGGACAGATACGCAGTATTTT; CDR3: CSGLGSGLGTDTQYF
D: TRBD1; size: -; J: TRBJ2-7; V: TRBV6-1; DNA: TGTGCCAGCAGCTCGGGACAGGGATCGACGCAGTACTTC; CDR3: CASSSGQGSTQYF
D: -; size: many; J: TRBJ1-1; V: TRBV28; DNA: TGTGCCAGCAGTCGTCCCGCCAGGGGAGGCACTGAAGCTTTCTTT; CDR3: CASSRPARGGTEAFF
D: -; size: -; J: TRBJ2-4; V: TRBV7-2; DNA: TGTGCCAGCAGCTTAATGAGGGGGAACATTCAGTACTTC; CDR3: CASSLMRGNIQYF